This T cell receptor (beta chain) was captured by sequencing in a study of cytomegalovirus exposure and HLA in healthy donors. General study points: A later analysis showed that HLA-associated TCR beta chains had undergone more clonal expansion than equally common others. Most CMV-associated TCR beta chains were later found to appear HLA-restricted. TCR beta V- and J-gene trimming, according to a later analysis, was linked to a missense DCLRE1C variant. Cytomegalovirus status, reportedly, was diagnosed with high specificity and sensitivity by the classifier.

Comment on this clone: Its target is unknown.

The PCR employed 60 Vbeta primers together with 13 Jbeta primers. The assay was immunoSEQ multiplex PCR, and TCRdb's table has in-frame clones only and misses some. The sample consists of about 200,000 clones, over 65% of them appearing once. The germline V gene has CDR1 SGHTA and CDR2 FQGNSA. This CDR3 has 16 residues. V was cut by 1 base and J by 1 base, with 11 bases left in between. V gene TRBV7-2 combines with J gene TRBJ1-5; D may be TRBD1 (6 bases). The source material was PBMCs. The receptor was derived from a boy aged 2 to 9 in good health and CMV-seronegative. DNA of the CDR3: TGTGCCAGCAGCTTAGTAGGGGGGGCGAGCAATCAGCCCCAGCATTTT. This encodes CASSLVGGASNQPQHF.